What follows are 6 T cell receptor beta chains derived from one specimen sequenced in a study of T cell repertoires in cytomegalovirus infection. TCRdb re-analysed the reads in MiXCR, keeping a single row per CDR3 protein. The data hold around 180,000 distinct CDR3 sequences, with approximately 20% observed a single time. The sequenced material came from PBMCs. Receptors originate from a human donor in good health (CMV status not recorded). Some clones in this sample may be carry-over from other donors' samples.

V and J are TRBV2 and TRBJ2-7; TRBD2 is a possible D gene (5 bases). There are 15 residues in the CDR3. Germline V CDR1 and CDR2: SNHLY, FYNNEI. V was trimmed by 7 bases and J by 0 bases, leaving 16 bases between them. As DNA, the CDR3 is TGTGCCAGCACCCCGGACTCACCGAGCTCCTACGAGCAGTACTTC. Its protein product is CASTPDSPSSYEQYF.

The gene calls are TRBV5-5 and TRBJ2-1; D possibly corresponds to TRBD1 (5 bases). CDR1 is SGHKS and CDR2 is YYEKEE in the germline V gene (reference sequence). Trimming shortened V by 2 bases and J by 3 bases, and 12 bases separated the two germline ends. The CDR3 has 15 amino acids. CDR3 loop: CASSFLQALYNEQFF. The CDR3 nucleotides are TGTGCCAGCAGCTTTCTACAGGCGCTCTACAATGAGCAGTTCTTC.

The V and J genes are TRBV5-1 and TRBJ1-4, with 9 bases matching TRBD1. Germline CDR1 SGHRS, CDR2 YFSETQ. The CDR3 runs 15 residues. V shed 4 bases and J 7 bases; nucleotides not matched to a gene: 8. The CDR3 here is CASSRATDRGEKLFF. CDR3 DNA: TGCGCCAGCAGCCGTGCCACGGACAGGGGTGAAAAACTGTTTTTT.

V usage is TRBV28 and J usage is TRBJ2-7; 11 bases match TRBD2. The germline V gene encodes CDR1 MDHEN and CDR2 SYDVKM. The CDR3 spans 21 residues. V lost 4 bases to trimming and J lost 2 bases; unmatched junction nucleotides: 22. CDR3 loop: CASSSPTFGLAGEASPYEQYF. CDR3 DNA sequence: TGTGCCAGCAGTTCCCCCACCTTTGGACTAGCGGGCGAAGCGTCCCCCTACGAGCAGTACTTC.

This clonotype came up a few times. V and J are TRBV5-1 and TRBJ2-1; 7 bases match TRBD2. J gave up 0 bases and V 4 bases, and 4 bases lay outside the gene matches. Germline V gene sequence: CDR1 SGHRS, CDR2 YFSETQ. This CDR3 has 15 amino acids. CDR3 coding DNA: TGCGCCAGCAGCCGGGGCGGGGGCTCCTACAATGAGCAGTTCTTC. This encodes CASSRGGGSYNEQFF.

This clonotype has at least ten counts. The CDR3 reads CASSYSGETQYF. The CDR3 nucleotides read TGTGCCAGCAGTTATAGTGGGGAGACCCAGTACTTC. This rearrangement joins TRBV6-5 to TRBJ2-5; D call uncertain. Germline assignment: CDR1 MNHEY and CDR2 SVGAGI. The CDR3 loop spans 12 amino acids. Trimming shortened V by 3 bases and J by 5 bases, and 7 bases separated the two germline ends.